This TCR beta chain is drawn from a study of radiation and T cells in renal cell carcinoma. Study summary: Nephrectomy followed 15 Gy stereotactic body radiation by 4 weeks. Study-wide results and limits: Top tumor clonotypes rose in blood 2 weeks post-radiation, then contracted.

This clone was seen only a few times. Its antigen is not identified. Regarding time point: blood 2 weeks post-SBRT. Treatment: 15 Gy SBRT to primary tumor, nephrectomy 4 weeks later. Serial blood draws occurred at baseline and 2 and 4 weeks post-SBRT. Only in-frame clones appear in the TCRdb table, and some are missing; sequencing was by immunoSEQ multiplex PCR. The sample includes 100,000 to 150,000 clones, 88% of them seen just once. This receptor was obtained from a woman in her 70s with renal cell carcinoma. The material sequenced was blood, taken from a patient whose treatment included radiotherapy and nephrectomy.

The CDR3 protein is CAISWGQGGNEQFF. For the CDR3, the DNA is TGTGCCATTTCCTGGGGACAGGGGGGCAATGAGCAGTTCTTC. The chain combines TRBV10-3 with TRBJ2-1; 11 bases are shared with TRBD1. Germline loops: CDR1 ENHRY, CDR2 SYGVKD. The CDR3 has 14 residues. J gave up 6 bases and V 9 bases, and 7 bases lay outside the gene matches.